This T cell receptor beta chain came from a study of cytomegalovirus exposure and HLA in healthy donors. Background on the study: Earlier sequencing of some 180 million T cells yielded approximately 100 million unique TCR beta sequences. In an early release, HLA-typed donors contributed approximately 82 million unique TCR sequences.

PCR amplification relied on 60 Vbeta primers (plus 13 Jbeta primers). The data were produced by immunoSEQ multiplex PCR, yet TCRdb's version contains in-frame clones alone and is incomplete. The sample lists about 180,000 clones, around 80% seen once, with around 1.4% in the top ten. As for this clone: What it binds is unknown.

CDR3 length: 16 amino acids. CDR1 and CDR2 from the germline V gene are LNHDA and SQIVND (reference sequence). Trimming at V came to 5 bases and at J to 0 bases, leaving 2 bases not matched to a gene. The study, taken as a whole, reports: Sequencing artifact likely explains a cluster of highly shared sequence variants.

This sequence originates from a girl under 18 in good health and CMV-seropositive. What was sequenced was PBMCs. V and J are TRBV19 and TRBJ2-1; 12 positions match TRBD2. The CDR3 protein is CASSETSGSSYNEQFF. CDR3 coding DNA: TGTGCCAGTAGTGAGACTAGCGGGAGCTCCTACAATGAGCAGTTCTTC.